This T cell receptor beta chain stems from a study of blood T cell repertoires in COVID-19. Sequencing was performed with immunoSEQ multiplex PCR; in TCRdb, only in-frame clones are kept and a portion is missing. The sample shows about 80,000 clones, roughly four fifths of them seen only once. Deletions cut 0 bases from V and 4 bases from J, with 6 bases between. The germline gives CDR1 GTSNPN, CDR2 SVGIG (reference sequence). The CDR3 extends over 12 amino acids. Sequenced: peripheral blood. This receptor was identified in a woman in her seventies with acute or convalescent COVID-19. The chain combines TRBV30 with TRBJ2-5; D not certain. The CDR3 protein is CAWSVFRETQYF. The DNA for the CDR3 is TGTGCCTGGAGTGTCTTCAGAGAGACCCAGTACTTC.